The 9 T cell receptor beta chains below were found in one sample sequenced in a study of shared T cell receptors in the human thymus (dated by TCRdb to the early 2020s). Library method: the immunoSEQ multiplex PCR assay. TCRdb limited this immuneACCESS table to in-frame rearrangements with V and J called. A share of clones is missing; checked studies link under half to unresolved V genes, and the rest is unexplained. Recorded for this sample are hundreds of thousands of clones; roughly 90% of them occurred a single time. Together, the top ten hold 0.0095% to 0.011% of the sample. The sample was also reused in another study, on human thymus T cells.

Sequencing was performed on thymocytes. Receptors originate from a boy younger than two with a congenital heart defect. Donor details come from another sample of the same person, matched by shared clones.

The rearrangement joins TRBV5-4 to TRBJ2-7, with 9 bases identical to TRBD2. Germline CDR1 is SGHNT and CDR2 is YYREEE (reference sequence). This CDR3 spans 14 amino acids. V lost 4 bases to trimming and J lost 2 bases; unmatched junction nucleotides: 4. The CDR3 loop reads CASSEVAGAYEQYF. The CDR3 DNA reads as TGTGCCAGCAGCGAAGTAGCGGGAGCCTACGAGCAGTACTTC. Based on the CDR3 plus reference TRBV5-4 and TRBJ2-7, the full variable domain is ETGVTQSPTHLIKTRGQQVTLRCSSQSGHNTVSWYQQALGQGPQFIFQYYREEENGRGNFPPRFSGLQFPNYSSELNVNALELDDSALYLCASSEVAGAYEQYFGPGTRLTVT.

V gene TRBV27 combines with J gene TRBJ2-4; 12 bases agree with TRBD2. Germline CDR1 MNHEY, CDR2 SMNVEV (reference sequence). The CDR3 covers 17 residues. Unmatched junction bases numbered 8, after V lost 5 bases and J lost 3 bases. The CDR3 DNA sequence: TGTGCCAGCAGTACGACTAGCGGGAGTGGAGGCAAAAACATTCAGTACTTC. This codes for CASSTTSGSGGKNIQYF.

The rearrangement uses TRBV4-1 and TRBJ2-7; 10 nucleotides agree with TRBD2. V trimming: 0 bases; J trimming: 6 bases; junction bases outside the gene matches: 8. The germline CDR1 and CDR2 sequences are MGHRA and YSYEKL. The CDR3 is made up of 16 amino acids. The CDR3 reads CASSQEGGLAVPEQYF. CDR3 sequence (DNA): TGCGCCAGCAGCCAAGAAGGCGGACTAGCGGTACCCGAGCAGTACTTC.

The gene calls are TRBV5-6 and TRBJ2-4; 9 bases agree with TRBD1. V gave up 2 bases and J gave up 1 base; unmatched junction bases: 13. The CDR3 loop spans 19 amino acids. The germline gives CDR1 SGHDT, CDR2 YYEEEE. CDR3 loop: CASSFGQGLAHSAKNIQYF. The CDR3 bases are TGTGCCAGCAGCTTCGGACAGGGGCTCGCTCACTCCGCCAAAAACATTCAGTACTTC. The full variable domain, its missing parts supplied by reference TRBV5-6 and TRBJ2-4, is DAGVTQSPTHLIKTRGQQVTLRCSPKSGHDTVSWYQQALGQGPQFIFQYYEEEERQRGNFPDRFSGHQFPNYSSELNVNALLLGDSALYLCASSFGQGLAHSAKNIQYFGAGTRLSVL.

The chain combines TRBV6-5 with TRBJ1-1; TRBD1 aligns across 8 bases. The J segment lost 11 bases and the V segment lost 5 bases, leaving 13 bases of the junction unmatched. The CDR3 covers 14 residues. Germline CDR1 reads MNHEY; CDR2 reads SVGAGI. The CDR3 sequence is CASSGTGTVPGAFF. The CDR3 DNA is TGTGCCAGCAGTGGGACAGGCACCGTTCCAGGGGCTTTCTTT.

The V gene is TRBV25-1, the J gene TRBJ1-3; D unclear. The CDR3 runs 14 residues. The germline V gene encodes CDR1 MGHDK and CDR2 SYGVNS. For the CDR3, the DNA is TGTCCTACCCCCCGTGTTCCCTCTGGAAACACCATATATTTT. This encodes CPTPRVPSGNTIYF.

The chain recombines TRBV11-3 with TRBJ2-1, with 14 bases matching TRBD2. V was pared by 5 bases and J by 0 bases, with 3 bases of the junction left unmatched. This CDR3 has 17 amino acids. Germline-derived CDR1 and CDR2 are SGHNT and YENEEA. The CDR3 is CASSPGTSGSSYNEQFF. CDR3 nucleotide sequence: TGTGCCAGCAGCCCCGGGACTAGCGGGAGCTCCTACAATGAGCAGTTCTTC.

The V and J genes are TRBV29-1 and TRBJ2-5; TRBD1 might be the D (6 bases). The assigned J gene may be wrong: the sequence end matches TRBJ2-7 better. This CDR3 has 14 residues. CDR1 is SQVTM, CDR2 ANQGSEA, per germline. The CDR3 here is CSVCCGQTSYEQYF. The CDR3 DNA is TGCAGCGTTTGTTGTGGACAGACCTCCTACGAGCAGTACTTC.

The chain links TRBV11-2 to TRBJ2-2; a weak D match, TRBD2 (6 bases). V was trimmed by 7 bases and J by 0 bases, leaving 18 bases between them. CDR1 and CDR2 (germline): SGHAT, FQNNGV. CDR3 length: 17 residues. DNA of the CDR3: TGTGCCAGCACTCCGACCCACCCGGGAGCGAACACCGGGGAGCTGTTTTTT. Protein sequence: CASTPTHPGANTGELFF.